This record covers a single T cell receptor (beta chain). Distinct nucleotide sequences in the sample also encode this CDR3. The study recruited people aged roughly 18 to 100 years across approximately 24 US areas. The sample belongs to a study of blood T cell repertoires in COVID-19. Germline CDR1 and CDR2: LGHDT and YNNKEL (reference sequence). The CDR3 covers 12 residues. V gave up 4 bases and J gave up 5 bases, with 7 bases separating them. Sequenced by immunoSEQ multiplex PCR; TCRdb stores in-frame clones only, minus some. The profile shows 150,000 to 200,000 clones, roughly 90% of them singletons.

The chain has TRBV3-1 (or the pseudogene TRBV3-2) and TRBJ2-3; no definite D call. Sequencing used PBMCs or T cells enriched from blood (not recorded which). The sequence was obtained from a woman aged 18-29 years who had recovered from COVID-19. CDR3 region: CASSPGGDTQYF. CDR3 nucleotides: TGTGCCAGCAGCCCGGGTGGAGATACGCAGTATTTT.